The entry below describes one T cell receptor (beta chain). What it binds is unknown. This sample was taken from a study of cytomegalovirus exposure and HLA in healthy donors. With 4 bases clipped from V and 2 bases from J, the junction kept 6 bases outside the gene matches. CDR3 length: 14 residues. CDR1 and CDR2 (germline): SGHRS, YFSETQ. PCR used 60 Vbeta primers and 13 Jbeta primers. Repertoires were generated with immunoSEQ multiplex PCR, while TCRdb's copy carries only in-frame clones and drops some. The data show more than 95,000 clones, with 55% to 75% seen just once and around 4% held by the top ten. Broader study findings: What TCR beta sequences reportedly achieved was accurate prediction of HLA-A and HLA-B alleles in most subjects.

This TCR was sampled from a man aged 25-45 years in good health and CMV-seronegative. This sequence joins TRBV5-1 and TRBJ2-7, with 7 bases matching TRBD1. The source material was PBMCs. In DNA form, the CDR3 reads TGCGCCAGCAGCCCCGGACAGGTTACCTACGAGCAGTACTTC. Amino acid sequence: CASSPGQVTYEQYF.